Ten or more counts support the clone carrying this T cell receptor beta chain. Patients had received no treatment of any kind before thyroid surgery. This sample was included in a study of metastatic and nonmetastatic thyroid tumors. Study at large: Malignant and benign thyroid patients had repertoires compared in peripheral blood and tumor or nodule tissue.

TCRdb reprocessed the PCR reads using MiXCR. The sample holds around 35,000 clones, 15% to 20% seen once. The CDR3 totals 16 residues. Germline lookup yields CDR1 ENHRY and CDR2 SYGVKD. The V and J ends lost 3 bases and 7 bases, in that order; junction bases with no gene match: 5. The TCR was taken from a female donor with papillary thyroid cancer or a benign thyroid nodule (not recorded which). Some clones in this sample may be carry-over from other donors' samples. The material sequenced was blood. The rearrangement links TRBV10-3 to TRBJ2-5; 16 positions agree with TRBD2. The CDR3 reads CAISDGTSGGAWTQYF. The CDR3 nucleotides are TGTGCCATCAGTGACGGGACTAGCGGGGGGGCTTGGACCCAGTACTTC.